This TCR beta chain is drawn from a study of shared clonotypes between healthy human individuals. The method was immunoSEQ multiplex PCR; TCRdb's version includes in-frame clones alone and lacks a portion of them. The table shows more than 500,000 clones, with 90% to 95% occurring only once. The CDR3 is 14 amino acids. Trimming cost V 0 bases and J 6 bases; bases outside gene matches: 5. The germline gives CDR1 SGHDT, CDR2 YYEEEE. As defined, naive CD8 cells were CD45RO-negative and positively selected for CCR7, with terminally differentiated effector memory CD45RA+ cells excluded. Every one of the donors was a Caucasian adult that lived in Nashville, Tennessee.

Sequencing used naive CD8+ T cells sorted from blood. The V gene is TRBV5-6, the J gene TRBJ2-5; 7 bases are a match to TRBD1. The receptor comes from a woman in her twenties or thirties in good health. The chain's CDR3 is CASSLDRGLKTQYF. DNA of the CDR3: TGTGCCAGCAGCTTGGACAGGGGTCTGAAGACCCAGTACTTC. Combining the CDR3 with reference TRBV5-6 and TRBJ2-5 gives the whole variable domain DAGVTQSPTHLIKTRGQQVTLRCSPKSGHDTVSWYQQALGQGPQFIFQYYEEEERQRGNFPDRFSGHQFPNYSSELNVNALLLGDSALYLCASSLDRGLKTQYFGPGTRLLVL.